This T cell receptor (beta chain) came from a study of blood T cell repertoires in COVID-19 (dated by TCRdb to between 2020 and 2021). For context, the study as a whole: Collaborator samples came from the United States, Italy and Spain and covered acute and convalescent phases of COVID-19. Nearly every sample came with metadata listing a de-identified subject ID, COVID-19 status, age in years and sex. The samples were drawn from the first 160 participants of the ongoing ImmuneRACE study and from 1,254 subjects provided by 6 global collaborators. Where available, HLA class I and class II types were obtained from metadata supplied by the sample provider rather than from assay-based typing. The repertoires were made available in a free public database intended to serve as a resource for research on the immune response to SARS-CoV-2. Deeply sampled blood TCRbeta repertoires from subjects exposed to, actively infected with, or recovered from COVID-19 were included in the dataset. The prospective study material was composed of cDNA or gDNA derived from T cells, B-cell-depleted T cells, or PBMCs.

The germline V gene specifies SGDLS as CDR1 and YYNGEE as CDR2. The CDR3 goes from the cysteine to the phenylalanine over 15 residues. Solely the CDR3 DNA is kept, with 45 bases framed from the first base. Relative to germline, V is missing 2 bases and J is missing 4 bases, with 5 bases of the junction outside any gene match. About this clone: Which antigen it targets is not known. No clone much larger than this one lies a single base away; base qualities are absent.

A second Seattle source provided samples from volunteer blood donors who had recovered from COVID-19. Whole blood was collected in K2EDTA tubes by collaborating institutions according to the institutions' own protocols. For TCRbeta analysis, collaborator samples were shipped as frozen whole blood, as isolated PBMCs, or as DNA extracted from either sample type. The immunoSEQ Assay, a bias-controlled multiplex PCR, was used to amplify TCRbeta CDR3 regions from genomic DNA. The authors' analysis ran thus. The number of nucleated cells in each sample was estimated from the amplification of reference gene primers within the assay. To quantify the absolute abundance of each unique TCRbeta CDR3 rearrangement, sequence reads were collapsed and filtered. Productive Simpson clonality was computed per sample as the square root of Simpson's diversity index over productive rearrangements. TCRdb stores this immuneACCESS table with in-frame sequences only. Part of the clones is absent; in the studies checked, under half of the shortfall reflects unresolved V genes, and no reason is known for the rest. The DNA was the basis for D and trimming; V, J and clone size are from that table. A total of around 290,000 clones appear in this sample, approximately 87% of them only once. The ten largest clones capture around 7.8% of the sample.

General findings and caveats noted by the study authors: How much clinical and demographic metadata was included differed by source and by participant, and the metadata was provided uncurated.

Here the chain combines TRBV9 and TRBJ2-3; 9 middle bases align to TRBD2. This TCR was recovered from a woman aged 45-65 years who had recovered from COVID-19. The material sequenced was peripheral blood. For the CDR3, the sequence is CASSVGSGGSDTQYF. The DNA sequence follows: TGTGCCAGCAGCGTGGGTAGCGGGGGTTCAGATACGCAGTATTTT.